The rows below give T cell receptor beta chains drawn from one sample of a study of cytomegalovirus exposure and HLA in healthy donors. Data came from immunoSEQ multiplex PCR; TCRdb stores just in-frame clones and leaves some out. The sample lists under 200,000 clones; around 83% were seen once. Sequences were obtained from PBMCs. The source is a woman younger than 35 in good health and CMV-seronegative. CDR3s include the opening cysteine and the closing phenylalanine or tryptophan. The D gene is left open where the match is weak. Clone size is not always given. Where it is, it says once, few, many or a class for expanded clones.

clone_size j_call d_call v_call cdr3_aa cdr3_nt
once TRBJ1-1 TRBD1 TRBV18 CASSTLGQSEAFF TGTGCCAGCTCAACTTTGGGACAGTCTGAAGCTTTCTTT
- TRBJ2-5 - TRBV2 CASTQEGLPQETQYF TGTGCCAGCACCCAAGAGGGCCTACCCCAAGAGACCCAGTACTTC
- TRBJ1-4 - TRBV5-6 CASSLEAGKLFF TGTGCCAGCAGCTTGGAGGCAGGAAAACTGTTTTTT
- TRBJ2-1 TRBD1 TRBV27 CASSLPGTGPYNEQFF TGTGCCAGCAGTTTACCCGGGACAGGTCCCTACAATGAGCAGTTCTTC
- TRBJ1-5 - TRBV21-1 CASSNSLGAGGNQPQHF TGTGCCAGCAGCAATAGTTTGGGGGCAGGGGGCAATCAGCCCCAGCATTTT
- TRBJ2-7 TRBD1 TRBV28 CASSYLLSGTEAYEQYF TGTGCCAGCAGTTACCTACTTTCCGGGACAGAAGCCTACGAGCAGTACTTC
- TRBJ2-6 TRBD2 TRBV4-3 CASSHDPLAGVSLSGANVLTF TGCGCCAGCAGCCATGACCCACTAGCGGGAGTCTCCCTCTCTGGGGCCAACGTCCTGACTTTC
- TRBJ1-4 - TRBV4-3 CASSQAPGATNEKLFF TGCGCCAGCAGCCAGGCACCAGGGGCAACTAATGAAAAACTGTTTTTT
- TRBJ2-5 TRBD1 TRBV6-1 CASRETGHQKTQYF TGTGCCAGCAGGGAGACAGGGCACCAAAAGACCCAGTACTTC
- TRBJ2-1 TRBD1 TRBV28 CASSPTGTGVYEQFF TGTGCCAGCAGTCCTACCGGGACAGGGGTCTATGAGCAGTTCTTC
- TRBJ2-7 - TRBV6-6 CASSYSGGTYEQYF TGTGCCAGCAGTTATTCGGGGGGCACCTACGAGCAGTACTTC
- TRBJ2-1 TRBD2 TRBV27 CASSPLGLALNYNEQFF TGTGCCAGCAGTCCACTTGGACTAGCGCTCAACTACAATGAGCAGTTCTTC
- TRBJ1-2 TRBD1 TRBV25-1 CASSGAGTGNNYGYTF TGTGCCAGCAGTGGAGCCGGGACAGGGAATAACTATGGCTACACCTTC
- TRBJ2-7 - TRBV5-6 CASWVSGNSYEQYF TGTGCCAGCTGGGTCTCGGGGAACTCCTACGAGCAGTACTTC
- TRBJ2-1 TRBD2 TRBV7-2 CASSLVGTSAYNEQFF TGTGCCAGCAGCTTAGTGGGGACTAGCGCTTACAATGAGCAGTTCTTC